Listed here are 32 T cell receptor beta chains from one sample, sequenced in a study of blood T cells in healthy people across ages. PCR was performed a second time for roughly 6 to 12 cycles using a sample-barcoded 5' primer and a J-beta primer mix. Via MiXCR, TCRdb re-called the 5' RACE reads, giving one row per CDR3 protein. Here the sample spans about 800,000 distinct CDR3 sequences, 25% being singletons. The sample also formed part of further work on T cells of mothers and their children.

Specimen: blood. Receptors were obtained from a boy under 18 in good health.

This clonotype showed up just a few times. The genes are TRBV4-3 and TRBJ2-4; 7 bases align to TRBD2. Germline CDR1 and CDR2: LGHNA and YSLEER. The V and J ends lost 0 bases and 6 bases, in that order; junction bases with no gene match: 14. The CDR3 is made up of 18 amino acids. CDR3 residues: CASSQDPPHLAVINIQYF. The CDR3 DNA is TGCGCCAGCAGCCAAGATCCCCCCCATCTAGCGGTGATAAACATTCAGTACTTC.

The CDR3 region has the DNA TGCAGCGTGCCCGACCCCGTCAACAATGAGCAGTTCTTC. Its translation is CSVPDPVNNEQFF. This chain connects TRBV29-1 to TRBJ2-1; D is unclear. The CDR3 extends over 13 amino acids. CDR1 is SQVTM and CDR2 is ANQGSEA in the germline V gene. V lost 6 bases and J lost 5, with 14 bases in between.

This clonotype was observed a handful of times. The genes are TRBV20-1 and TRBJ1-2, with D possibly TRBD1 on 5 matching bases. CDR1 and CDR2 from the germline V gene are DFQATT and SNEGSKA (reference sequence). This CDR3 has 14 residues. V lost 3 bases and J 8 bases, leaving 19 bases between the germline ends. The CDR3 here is CSASWQRFREGYTF. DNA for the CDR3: TGCAGTGCTAGCTGGCAGCGGTTCAGGGAGGGCTACACCTTC.

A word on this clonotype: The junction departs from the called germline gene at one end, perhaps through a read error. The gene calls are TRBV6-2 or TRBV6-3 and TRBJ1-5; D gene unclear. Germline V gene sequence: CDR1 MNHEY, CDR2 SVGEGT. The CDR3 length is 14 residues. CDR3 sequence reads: CASSYNGWAQRQHF. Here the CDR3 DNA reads TGTGCCAGCAGTTACAACGGGTGGGCTCAGCGCCAGCATTTT.

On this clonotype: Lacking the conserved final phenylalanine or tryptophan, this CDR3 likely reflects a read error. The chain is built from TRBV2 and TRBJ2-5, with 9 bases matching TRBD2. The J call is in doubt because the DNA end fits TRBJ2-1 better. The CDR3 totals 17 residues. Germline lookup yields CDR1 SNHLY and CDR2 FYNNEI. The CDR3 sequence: CASSTTKVRREGHEQFL. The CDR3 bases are TGTGCCAGCAGTACGACGAAGGTACGGCGGGAGGGCCATGAGCAGTTCCTC.

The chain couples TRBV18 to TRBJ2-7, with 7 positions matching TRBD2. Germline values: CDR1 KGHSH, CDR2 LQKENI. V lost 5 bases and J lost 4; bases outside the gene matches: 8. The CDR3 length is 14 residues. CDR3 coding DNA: TGTGCCAGCTCAACCTCCGCCGGGGGGTACGAGCAGTACTTC. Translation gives CASSTSAGGYEQYF.

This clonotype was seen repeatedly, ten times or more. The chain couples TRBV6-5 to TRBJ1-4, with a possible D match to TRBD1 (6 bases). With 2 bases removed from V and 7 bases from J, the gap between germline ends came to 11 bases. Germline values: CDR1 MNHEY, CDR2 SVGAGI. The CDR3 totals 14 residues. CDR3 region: CASSYQQGVEKLFF. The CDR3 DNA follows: TGTGCCAGCAGTTACCAACAGGGTGTTGAAAAACTGTTTTTT.

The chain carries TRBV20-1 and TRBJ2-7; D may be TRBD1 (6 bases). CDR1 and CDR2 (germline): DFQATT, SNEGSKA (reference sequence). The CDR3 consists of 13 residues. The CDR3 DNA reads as TGCAGCGGATACCAGGGGTTGAAGTACGAGCAGTACTTC. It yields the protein CSGYQGLKYEQYF.

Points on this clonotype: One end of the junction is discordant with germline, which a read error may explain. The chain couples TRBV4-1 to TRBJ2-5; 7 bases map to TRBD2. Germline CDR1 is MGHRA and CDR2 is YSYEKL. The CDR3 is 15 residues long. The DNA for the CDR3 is TGCGCCAGCAACCAAAGGCTAGCGGAACAAGAGACCCAGTACTTC. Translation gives CASNQRLAEQETQYF.

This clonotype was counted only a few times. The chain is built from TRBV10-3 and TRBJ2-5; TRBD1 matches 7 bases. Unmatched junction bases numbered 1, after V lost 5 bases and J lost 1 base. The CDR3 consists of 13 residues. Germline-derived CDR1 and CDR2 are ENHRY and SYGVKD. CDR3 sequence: CAISRTGQETQYF. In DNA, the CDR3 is TGTGCCATCAGTAGGACAGGCCAAGAGACCCAGTACTTC.

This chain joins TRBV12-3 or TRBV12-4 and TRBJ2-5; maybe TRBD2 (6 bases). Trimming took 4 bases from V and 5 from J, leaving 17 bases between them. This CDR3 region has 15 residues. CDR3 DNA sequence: TGTGCCAGCAGTTCCCGTGGACTGGCGGGGGAGACCCAGTACTTC. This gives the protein CASSSRGLAGETQYF.

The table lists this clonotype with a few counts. The CDR3 sequence is CTGTSGNTIYF. The CDR3 nucleotides read TGCACGGGGACCTCTGGAAACACCATATATTTT. V gene TRBV29-1 combines with J gene TRBJ1-3, with D perhaps matching TRBD1 (5 bases). This CDR3 has 11 residues. CDR1 is SQVTM and CDR2 is ANQGSEA in the germline V gene. The full variable domain, its missing parts supplied by reference TRBV29-1 and TRBJ1-3, is SAVISQKPSRDICQRGTSLTIQCQVDSQVTMMFWYRQQPGQSLTLIATANQGSEATYESGFVIDKFPISRPNLTFSTLTVSNMSPEDSSIYLCTGTSGNTIYFGEGSWLTVV.

The CDR3 sequence is CASNGTQGDTQYF. The CDR3 DNA sequence: TGTGCCAGCAATGGAACACAGGGAGATACGCAGTATTTT. The chain combines TRBV28 with TRBJ2-3; a possible D gene is TRBD1 (6 bases). This CDR3 is built from 13 residues. Trimming removed 7 bases from V and 5 bases from J, with 13 bases in between. The germline V gene has CDR1 MDHEN and CDR2 SYDVKM. The whole variable domain, filled in from reference TRBV28 and TRBJ2-3, reads DVKVTQSSRYLVKRTGEKVFLECVQDMDHENMFWYRQDPGLGLRLIYFSYDVKMKEKGDIPEGYSVSREKKERFSLILESASTNQTSMYLCASNGTQGDTQYFGPGTRLTVL.

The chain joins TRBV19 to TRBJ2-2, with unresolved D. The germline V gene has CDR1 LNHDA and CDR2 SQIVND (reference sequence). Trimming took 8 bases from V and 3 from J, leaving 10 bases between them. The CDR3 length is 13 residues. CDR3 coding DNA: TGTGCCAGTCTTGTGACGGACACCGGGGAGCTGTTTTTT. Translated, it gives CASLVTDTGELFF.

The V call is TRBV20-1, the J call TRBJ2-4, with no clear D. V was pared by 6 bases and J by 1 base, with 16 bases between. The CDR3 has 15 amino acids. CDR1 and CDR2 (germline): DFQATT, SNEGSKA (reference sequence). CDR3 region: CSAYRSAEAKNIQYF. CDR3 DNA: TGCAGTGCCTATCGTTCCGCGGAGGCCAAAAACATTCAGTACTTC.

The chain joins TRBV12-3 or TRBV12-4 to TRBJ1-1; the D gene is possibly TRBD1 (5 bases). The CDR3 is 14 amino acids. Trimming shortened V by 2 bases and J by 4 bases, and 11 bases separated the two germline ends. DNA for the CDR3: TGTGCCAGCAGTTTACGAGGGGACGGCACTGAAGCTTTCTTT. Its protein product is CASSLRGDGTEAFF.

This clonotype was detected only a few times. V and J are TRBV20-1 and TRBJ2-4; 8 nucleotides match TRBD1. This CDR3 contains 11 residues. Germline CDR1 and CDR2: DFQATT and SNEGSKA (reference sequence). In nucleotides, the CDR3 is TGCAGCACAGGGGGCAAAAACATTCAGTACTTC. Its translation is CSTGGKNIQYF.

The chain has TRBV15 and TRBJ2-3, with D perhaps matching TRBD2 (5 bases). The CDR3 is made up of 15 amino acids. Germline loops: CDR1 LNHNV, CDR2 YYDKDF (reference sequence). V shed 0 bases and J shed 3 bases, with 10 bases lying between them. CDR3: CATSRDAGITDTQYF. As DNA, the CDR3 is TGTGCCACCAGCAGAGATGCGGGTATAACAGATACGCAGTATTTT.

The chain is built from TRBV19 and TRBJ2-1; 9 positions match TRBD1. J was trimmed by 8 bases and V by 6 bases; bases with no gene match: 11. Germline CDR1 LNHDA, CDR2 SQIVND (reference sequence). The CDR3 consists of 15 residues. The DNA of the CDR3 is TGTGCCAGTAGCCCGGACAGGGGAGGGGGCCATGAGCAGTTCTTC. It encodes CASSPDRGGGHEQFF.

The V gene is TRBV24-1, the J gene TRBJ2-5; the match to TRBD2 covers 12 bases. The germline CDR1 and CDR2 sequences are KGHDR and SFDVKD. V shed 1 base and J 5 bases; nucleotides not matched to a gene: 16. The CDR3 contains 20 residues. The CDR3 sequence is CATSDFKSPTSGRLAETQYF. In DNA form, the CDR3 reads TGTGCCACCAGTGATTTTAAGTCCCCGACTAGCGGGAGATTAGCCGAGACCCAGTACTTC.

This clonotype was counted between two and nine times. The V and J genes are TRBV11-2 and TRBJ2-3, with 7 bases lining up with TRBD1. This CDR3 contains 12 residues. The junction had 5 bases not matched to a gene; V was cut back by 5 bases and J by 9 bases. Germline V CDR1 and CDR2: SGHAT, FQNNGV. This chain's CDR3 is CASSNPTGTQYF. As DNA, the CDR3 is TGTGCCAGCAGCAACCCGACAGGGACGCAGTATTTT.

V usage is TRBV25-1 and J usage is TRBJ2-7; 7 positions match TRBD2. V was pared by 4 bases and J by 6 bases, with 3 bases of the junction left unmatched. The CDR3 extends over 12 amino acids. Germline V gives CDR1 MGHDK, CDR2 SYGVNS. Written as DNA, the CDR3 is TGTGCCAGCAGTGGTGGGGAGGGCGAGCAGTACTTC. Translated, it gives CASSGGEGEQYF.

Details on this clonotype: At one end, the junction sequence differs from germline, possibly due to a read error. Written as DNA, the CDR3 is TGTGCCAGCAGCTTAGCCGGGGGCGGGAGGCTAAATTTC. As protein: CASSLAGGGRLNF. The rearrangement uses TRBV11-2 and TRBJ2-7, with 8 bases fitting TRBD2. CDR1 and CDR2 from the germline V gene are SGHAT and FQNNGV. This CDR3 comprises 13 residues. The whole variable domain, filled in from reference TRBV11-2 and TRBJ2-7, reads EAGVAQSPRYKIIEKRQSVAFWCNPISGHATLYWYQQILGQGPKLLIQFQNNGVVDDSQLPKDRFSAERLKGVDSTLKIQPAKLEDSAVYLCASSLAGGGRLNFGPGTRLTVT.

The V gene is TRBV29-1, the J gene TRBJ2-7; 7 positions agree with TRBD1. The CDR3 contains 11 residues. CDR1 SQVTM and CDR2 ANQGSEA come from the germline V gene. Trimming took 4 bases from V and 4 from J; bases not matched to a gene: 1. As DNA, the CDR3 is TGCAGCGTTGCGGGACAGTACGAGCAGTACTTC. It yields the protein CSVAGQYEQYF.

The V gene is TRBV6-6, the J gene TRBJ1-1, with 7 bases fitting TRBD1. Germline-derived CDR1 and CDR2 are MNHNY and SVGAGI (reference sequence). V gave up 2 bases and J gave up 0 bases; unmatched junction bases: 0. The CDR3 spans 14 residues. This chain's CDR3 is CASSYGQVNTEAFF. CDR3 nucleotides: TGTGCCAGCAGTTACGGACAGGTGAACACTGAAGCTTTCTTT.

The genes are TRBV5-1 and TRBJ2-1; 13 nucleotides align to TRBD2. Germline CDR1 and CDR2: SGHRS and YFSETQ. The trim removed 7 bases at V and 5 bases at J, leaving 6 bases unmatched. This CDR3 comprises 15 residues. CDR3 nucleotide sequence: TGCGCCAGCTCCGGGACTAGCGGGACAAACAATGAGCAGTTCTTC. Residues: CASSGTSGTNNEQFF.

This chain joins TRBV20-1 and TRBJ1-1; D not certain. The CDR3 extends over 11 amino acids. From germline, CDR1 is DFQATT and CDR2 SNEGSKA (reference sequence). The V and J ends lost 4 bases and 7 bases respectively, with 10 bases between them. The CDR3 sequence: CSATPAIEAFF. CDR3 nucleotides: TGCAGTGCTACGCCCGCAATTGAAGCTTTCTTT.

DNA of the CDR3: TGTGCCAGCAGTCCCCGTCTAGCGGGAGGCCCGGGGCAGTACTTC. This encodes CASSPRLAGGPGQYF. The rearrangement uses TRBV28 and TRBJ2-7; 11 nucleotides agree with TRBD2. The CDR3 length is 15 residues. After removal of 5 bases from V and 9 bases from J, the junction contained 12 bases not matched to a gene. Germline CDR1 is MDHEN and CDR2 is SYDVKM.

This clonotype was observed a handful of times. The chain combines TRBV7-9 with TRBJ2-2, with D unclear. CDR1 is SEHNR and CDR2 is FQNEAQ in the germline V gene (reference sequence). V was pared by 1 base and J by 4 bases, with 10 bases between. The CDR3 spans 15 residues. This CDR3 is CASSLDLGPTGELFF. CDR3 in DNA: TGTGCCAGCAGCTTAGACCTCGGACCCACCGGGGAGCTGTTTTTT.

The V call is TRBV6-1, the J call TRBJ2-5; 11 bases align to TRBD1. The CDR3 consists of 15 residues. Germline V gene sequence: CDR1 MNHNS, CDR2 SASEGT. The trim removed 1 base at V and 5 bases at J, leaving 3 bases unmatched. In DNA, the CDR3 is TGTGCCAGCAGTGAAGGGACAGGGGGCCTGGAGACCCAGTACTTC. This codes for CASSEGTGGLETQYF.

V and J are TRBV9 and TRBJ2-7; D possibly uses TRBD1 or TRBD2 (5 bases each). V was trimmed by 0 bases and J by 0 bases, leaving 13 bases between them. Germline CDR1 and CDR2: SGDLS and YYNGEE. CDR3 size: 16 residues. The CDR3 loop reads CASSVDGATNSYEQYF. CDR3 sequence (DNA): TGTGCCAGCAGCGTAGACGGGGCAACTAACTCCTACGAGCAGTACTTC.

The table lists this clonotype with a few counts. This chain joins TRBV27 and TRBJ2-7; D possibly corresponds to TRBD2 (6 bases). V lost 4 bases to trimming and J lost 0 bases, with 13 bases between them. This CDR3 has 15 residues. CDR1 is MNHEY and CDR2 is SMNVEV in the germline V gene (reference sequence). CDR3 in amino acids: CASSSYGGSSYEQYF. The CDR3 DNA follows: TGTGCCAGCAGTTCCTATGGGGGGAGCTCCTACGAGCAGTACTTC.